The rows below give T cell receptor beta chains drawn from one sample of a study of cytomegalovirus exposure and HLA in healthy donors. The protocol was immunoSEQ multiplex PCR, while the TCRdb copy is restricted to in-frame clones and leaves out a portion. The sample contains over 110,000 clones, around 87% of which appear only once. The sequenced sample was PBMCs. The receptors were gathered from a man aged 18 to 35 in good health and CMV-seropositive. The CDR3 runs from the conserved cysteine through the conserved F or W. D genes are given only for firm matches. Size values are once, few and many counts, or a class for expanded clones, and some rows have none.

>TRBV7-8|15|TRBJ1-2|NA|TRBD1
TGTGCCAGCAGCTTAAGGGCAGGGGGTCCCTATGGCTACACCTTC
CASSLRAGGPYGYTF
>TRBV28|14|TRBJ2-3|NA|TRBD2
TGTGCCAGCAGAAGGACTAGCGGCACAGATACGCAGTATTTT
CASRRTSGTDTQYF
>TRBV27|20|TRBJ2-2|NA|NA
TGTGCCAGCAGCCGCCTCCTCGGGACTCATACGGGGCGGTACACCGGGGAGCTGTTTTTT
CASSRLLGTHTGRYTGELFF
>TRBV6-1|12|TRBJ2-7|NA|NA
TGTGCCAGCAGTGAATCGAGGACAGAGCAGTACTTC
CASSESRTEQYF
>TRBV6-5|12|TRBJ2-2|NA|NA
TGTGCCAGCAGCACAACCTCCGGGGAGCTGTTTTTT
CASSTTSGELFF
>TRBV18|17|TRBJ2-3|NA|TRBD2
TGTGCCAGCTCCCGTCGGACTAGCGGGGGGGCCCCAGATACGCAGTATTTT
CASSRRTSGGAPDTQYF
>TRBV2|12|TRBJ1-1|NA|TRBD1
TGTGCCAGCGGGACAGGGAACACTGAAGCTTTCTTT
CASGTGNTEAFF
>TRBV12-5|13|TRBJ2-3|NA|NA
TGTGCTAGTGGTCTCCAAACTTTAGATACGCAGTATTTT
CASGLQTLDTQYF
>TRBV10-3|13|TRBJ2-5|NA|NA
TGTGCCATCAGCAGGCCAGAAAAAGAGACCCAGTACTTC
CAISRPEKETQYF
>TRBV7-8|15|TRBJ2-1|NA|TRBD1
TGTGCCAGCAGTTCCACCCGGGACAGGTACAATGAGCAGTTCTTC
CASSSTRDRYNEQFF
>TRBV6-6|13|TRBJ1-2|once|TRBD1
TGTGCCAGCAGGAGACAGGGGAACTATGGCTACACCTTC
CASRRQGNYGYTF
>TRBV11-2|15|TRBJ2-1|NA|TRBD1
TGTGCCAGCAGCCGTACTCGTGAGGGGGCCAGTGAGCAGTTCTTC
CASSRTREGASEQFF
>TRBV7-2|15|TRBJ2-1|NA|TRBD1
TGTGCCAGCAGCTTTGCACAGGGGCCCCTCAATGAGCAGTTCTTC
CASSFAQGPLNEQFF
>TRBV6-5|15|TRBJ2-2|NA|TRBD1
TGTGCCAGCAGTTACGGGACAGGGTTCACCGGGGAGCTGTTTTTT
CASSYGTGFTGELFF
>TRBV18|13|TRBJ2-1|NA|NA
TGTGCCAGCTCACCAAACTCCGGGAATGAGCAGTTCTTC
CASSPNSGNEQFF
>TRBV18|17|TRBJ2-7|once|TRBD2
TGTGCCAGCTCACCATTTAGTTTGGCTAGCGGATCCTACGAGCAGTACTTC
CASSPFSLASGSYEQYF
>TRBV13|15|TRBJ2-5|once|TRBD2
TGTGCCAGCAGGCACGTGTCCGCGGGAGAAGAGACCCAGTACTTC
CASRHVSAGEETQYF
>TRBV5-4|16|TRBJ1-6|NA|TRBD1
TGTGCCAGCAGATCGGACAGGAGCTCCTATAATTCACCCCTCCACTTT
CASRSDRSSYNSPLHF
>TRBV11-1|16|TRBJ2-2|NA|TRBD1
TGTGCCAGCAGCCAGGGGGACAGGGCGTACACCGGGGAGCTGTTTTTT
CASSQGDRAYTGELFF
>TRBV4-2|15|TRBJ2-7|once|NA
TGTGCCAGCAGCTTAGCGGAGGGGGGGGCCTACGAGCAGTACTTC
CASSLAEGGAYEQYF
>TRBV30|12|TRBJ2-5|NA|NA
TGTGCCTGGAGTGTAGCTAAAGAGACCCAGTACTTC
CAWSVAKETQYF
>TRBV2|19|TRBJ1-6|NA|TRBD1
TGTGCCAGCACCCTTTACCGGGACAGGGGCCTCTCCTATAATTCACCCCTCCACTTT
CASTLYRDRGLSYNSPLHF
>TRBV6-5|16|TRBJ2-2|NA|NA
TGTGCCAGCAGTTACTCGGACGGGATCGGTGCCGGGGAGCTGTTTTTT
CASSYSDGIGAGELFF
>TRBV27|14|TRBJ2-7|NA|TRBD2
TGTGCCAGCAGTTTTAGCGGGAGCAGGTACGAGCAGTACTTC
CASSFSGSRYEQYF
>TRBV19|14|TRBJ1-6|NA|NA
TGTGCCAGTAGGACCGGAGGATCTAATTCACCCCTCCACTTT
CASRTGGSNSPLHF
>TRBV27|15|TRBJ2-7|NA|TRBD1
TGTGCCAGCAGTTCCCGACAGGGGGTTGCCTACGAGCAGTACTTC
CASSSRQGVAYEQYF
>TRBV5-1|14|TRBJ1-4|NA|NA
TGCGCCAGCAGCTTGGACAGAACAAATGAAAAACTGTTTTTT
CASSLDRTNEKLFF
>TRBV6-5|16|TRBJ2-5|NA|TRBD2
TGTGCCAGCAGTTACCACGGACTAGCGGTTGGGGAGACCCAGTACTTC
CASSYHGLAVGETQYF
>TRBV7-8|15|TRBJ2-1|NA|NA
TGTGCCAGCAGCCCGAGAAGGGGAGGCTACAATGAGCAGTTCTTC
CASSPRRGGYNEQFF
>TRBV10-1|14|TRBJ2-1|NA|NA
TGCGCCAGCAGTGAGTCCAGCGACTCCAATGAGCAGTTCTTC
CASSESSDSNEQFF
>TRBV13|18|TRBJ2-6|NA|TRBD2
TGTGCCAGCGGAGGAAGCGGGACCCTCTTCTCTGGGGCCAACGTCCTGACTTTC
CASGGSGTLFSGANVLTF
>TRBV20-1|11|TRBJ2-5|few|NA
TGCAGTGCTAGAGGGCCTCAGGACCAGTACTTC
CSARGPQDQYF
>TRBV12-5|19|TRBJ2-2|NA|TRBD2
TGTGCTAGTGGTTTGACAAGAGGACTAGCGGGAGGAAACACCGGGGAGCTGTTTTTT
CASGLTRGLAGGNTGELFF
>TRBV21-1|17|TRBJ2-7|NA|NA
TGTGCCAGCAGCAGACTAGCGGGGGCCCCTAGCTCCTACGAGCAGTACTTC
CASSRLAGAPSSYEQYF
>TRBV4-1|12|TRBJ1-1|NA|TRBD1
TGCGCCAGCAGCCCGACACAGGGGGAGGCTTTCTTT
CASSPTQGEAFF
>TRBV2|11|TRBJ2-7|NA|NA
TGTGCCAGCAGTGAAGTCATTAGAGGGTACTTC
CASSEVIRGYF
>TRBV9|15|TRBJ2-1|NA|TRBD2
TGTGCCAGCAGCGTAGACGGGACTAGCATTCGGGAGCAGTTCTTC
CASSVDGTSIREQFF
>TRBV5-1|16|TRBJ2-1|NA|NA
TGCGCCAGCAGCCAGACGAGGGCCCCTATACGCAATGAGCAGTTCTTC
CASSQTRAPIRNEQFF
>TRBV27|15|TRBJ2-2|few|NA
TGTGCCAGCAGTTTGTATCAGAGGGTTGTCGGGGAGCTGTTTTTT
CASSLYQRVVGELFF
>TRBV25-1|13|TRBJ2-5|few|NA
TGTGCCAGCAGTGAGACAGTGTCGGAGACCCAGTACTTC
CASSETVSETQYF
>TRBV5-4|13|TRBJ2-2|NA|NA
TGTGCCAGCAGCTTTAGGACTACCGGGGAGCTGTTTTTT
CASSFRTTGELFF
>TRBV11-2|13|TRBJ1-2|NA|TRBD1
TGTGCCAGCAGCTTAGGACAGGGAGATGGCTACACCTTC
CASSLGQGDGYTF
>TRBV30|13|TRBJ1-1|NA|NA
TGTGCCTGGAGTACAGGGTATTACACTGAAGCTTTCTTT
CAWSTGYYTEAFF
>TRBV9|16|TRBJ2-2|NA|TRBD2
TGTGCCAGCAGCGTACTACTAGCGGGAGTCCCCGGGGAGCTGTTTTTT
CASSVLLAGVPGELFF
>TRBV10-3|14|TRBJ1-1|NA|TRBD1
TGTGCCATCAGTGAACAGGGGGCAAACACTGAAGCTTTCTTT
CAISEQGANTEAFF
>TRBV28|13|TRBJ2-3|NA|NA
TGTGCCAGCAGTCGAGGCAGCACAGATACGCAGTATTTT
CASSRGSTDTQYF
>TRBV11-2|17|TRBJ2-7|NA|NA
TGTGCCAGCAGCTTACAAAGAGGGCGAACCAGCTCCTACGAGCAGTACTTC
CASSLQRGRTSSYEQYF
>TRBV4-1|14|TRBJ2-7|once|TRBD1
TGCGCCAGCAGCCGGCCCAGACAGGGGAATGAGCAGTACTTC
CASSRPRQGNEQYF
>TRBV6-5|14|TRBJ2-1|NA|NA
TGTGCCAGCAGTTACTCTGGGGAGTCAAATGAGCAGTTCTTC
CASSYSGESNEQFF